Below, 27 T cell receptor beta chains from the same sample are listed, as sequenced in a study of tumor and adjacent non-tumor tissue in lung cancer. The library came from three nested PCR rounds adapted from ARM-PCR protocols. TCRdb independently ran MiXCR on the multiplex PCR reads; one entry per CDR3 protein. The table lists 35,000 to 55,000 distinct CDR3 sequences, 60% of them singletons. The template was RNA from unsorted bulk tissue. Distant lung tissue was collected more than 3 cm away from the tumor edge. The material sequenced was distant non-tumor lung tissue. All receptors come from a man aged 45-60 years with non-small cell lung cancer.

CDR3 in amino acids: CASRGGGGVGDQFF. The CDR3, as DNA: TGTGCCAGTAGAGGGGGGGGAGGTGTCGGTGATCAGTTCTTC. V and J are TRBV28 and TRBJ2-1, with a weak D call TRBD2 (7 bases). CDR3 size: 14 residues. The ends were cut back, 9 bases at V and 13 bases at J, with 25 bases in the middle. Germline assignment: CDR1 MDHEN and CDR2 SYDVKM.

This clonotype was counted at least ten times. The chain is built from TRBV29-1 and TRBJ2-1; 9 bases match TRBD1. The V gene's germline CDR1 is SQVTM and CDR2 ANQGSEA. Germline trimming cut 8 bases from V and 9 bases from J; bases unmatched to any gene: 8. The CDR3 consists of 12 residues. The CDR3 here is CSTGTGIPEQFF. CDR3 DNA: TGCAGCACCGGGACAGGGATTCCTGAGCAGTTCTTC.

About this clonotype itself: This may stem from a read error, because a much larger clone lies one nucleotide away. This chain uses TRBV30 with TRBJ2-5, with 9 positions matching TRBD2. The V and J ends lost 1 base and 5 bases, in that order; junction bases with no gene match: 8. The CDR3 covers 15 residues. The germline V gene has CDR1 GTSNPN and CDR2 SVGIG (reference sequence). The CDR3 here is CAWSARGRAGETQYF. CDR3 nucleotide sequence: TGTGCCTGGAGTGCCCGCGGGAGGGCCGGTGAGACCCAGTACTTC.

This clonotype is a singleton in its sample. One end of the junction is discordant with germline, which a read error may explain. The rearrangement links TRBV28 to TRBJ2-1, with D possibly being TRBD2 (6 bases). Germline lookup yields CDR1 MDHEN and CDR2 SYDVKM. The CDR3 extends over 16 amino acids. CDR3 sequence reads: CASCLSAGSSPREQFF. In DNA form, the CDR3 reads TGTGCCAGCTGTTTATCCGCCGGGAGCTCCCCCCGTGAGCAGTTCTTC.

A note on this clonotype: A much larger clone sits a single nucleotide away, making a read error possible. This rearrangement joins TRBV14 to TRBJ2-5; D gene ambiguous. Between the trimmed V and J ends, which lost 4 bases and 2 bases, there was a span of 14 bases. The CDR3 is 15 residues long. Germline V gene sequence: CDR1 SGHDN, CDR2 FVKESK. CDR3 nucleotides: TGTGCCAGCAGCCTGTTCAAGGGCCTTCAAGAGACCCAGTACTTC. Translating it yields CASSLFKGLQETQYF. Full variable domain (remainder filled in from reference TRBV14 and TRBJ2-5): EAGVTQFPSHSVIEKGQTVTLRCDPISGHDNLYWYRRVMGKEIKFLLHFVKESKQDESGMPNNRFLAERTGGTYSTLKVQPAELEDSGVYFCASSLFKGLQETQYFGPGTRLLVL.

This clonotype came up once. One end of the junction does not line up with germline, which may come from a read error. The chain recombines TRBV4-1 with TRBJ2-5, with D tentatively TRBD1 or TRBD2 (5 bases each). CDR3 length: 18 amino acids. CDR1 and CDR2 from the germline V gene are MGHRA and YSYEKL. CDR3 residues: CAGSQTTSGRGHQETQYF. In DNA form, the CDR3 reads TGCGCCGGCAGCCAGACCACCTCAGGGAGAGGACATCAAGAGACCCAGTACTTC.

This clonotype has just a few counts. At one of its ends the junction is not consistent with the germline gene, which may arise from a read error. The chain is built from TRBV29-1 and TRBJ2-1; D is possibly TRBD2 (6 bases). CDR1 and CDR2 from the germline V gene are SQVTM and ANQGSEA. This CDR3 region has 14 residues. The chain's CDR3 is CSRRSGPSYNERFF. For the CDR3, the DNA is TGCAGCAGGAGGAGCGGGCCCTCCTACAATGAGCGGTTCTTC.

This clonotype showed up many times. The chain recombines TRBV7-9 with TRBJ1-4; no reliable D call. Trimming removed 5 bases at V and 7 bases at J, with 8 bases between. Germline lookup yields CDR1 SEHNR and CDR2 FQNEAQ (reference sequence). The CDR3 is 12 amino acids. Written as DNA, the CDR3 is TGTGCCAGCAGCCCATTAGGTGAAAAACTGTTTTTT. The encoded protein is CASSPLGEKLFF. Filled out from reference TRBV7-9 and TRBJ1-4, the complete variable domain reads DTGVSQNPRHKITKRGQNVTFRCDPISEHNRLYWYRQTLGQGPEFLTYFQNEAQLEKSRLLSDRFSAERPKGSFSTLEIQRTEQGDSAMYLCASSPLGEKLFFGSGTQLSVL.

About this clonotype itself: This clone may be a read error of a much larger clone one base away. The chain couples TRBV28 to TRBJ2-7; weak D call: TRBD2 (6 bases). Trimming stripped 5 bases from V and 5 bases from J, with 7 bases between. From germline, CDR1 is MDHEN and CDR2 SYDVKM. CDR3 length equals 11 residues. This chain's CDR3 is CASSRRDEQYF. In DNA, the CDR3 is TGTGCCAGCAGTAGGAGGGACGAGCAGTACTTC.

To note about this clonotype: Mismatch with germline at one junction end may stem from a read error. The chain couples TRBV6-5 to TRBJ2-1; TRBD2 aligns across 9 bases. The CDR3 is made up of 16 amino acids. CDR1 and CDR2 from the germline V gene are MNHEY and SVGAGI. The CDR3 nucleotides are TGTGGCAGCAGTAAAACTAGCGGGTTCTCCTACGATGAGCAGTTCTTC. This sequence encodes CGSSKTSGFSYDEQFF.

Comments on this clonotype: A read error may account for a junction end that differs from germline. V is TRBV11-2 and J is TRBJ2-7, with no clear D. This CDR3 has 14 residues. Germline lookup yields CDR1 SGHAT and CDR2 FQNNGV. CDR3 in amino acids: CASSSQSTHCEQYF. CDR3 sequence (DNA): TGTGCCAGTAGCTCACAGTCGACCCACTGCGAGCAGTACTTC.

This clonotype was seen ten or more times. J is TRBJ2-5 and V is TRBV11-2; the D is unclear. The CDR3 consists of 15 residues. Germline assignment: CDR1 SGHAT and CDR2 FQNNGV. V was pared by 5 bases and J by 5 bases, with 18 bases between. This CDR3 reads CASSPTRLVTETQYF. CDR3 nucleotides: TGTGCCAGCAGCCCAACCAGGCTAGTGACCGAGACCCAGTACTTC.

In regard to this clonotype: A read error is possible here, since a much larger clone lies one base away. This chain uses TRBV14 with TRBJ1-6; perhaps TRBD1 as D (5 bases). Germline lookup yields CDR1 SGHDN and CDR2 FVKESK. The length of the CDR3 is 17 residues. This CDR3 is CASSQDDSLLYNSPHHF. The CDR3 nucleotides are TGTGCCAGCAGCCAAGATGACAGCCTCCTATATAATTCACCCCACCACTTT.

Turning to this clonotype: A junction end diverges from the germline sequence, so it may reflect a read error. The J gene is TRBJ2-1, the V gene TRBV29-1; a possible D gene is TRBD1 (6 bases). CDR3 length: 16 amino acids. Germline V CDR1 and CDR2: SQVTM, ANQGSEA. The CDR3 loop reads CNVEEGDIYFRNEQFF. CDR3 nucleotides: TGCAACGTTGAAGAGGGGGACATTTATTTTAGGAATGAGCAGTTCTTC.

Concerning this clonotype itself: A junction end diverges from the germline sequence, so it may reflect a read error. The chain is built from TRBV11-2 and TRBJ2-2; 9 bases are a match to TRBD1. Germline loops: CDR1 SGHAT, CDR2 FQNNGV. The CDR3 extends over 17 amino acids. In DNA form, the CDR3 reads TGTACCAGCAGCGTAGGGGGACAGGGAGGAGGGGTCGGGGAGCTGTTTTTT. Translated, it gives CTSSVGGQGGGVGELFF. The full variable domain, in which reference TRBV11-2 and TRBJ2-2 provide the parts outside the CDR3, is EAGVAQSPRYKIIEKRQSVAFWCNPISGHATLYWYQQILGQGPKLLIQFQNNGVVDDSQLPKDRFSAERLKGVDSTLKIQPAKLEDSAVYLCTSSVGGQGGGVGELFFGEGSRLTVL.

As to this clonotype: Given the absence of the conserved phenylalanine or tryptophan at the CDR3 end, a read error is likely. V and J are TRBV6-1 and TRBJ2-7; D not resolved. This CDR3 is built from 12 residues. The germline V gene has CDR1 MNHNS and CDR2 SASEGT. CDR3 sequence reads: CAGSPRSYEQYL. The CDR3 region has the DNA TGTGCCGGCAGTCCCCGATCCTACGAACAGTACCTC.

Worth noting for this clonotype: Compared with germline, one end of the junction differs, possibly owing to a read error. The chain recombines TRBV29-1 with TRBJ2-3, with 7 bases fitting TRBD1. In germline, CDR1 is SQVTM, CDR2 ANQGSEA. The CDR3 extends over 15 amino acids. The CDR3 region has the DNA TGCAGCGTGACCCCCGGGATAGGGGGCACAGATACGCAGTTTTTT. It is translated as CSVTPGIGGTDTQFF.

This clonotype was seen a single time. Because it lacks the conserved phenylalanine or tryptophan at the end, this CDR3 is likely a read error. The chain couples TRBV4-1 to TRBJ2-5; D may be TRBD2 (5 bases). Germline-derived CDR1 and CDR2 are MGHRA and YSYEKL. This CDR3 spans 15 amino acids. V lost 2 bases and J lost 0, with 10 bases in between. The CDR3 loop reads CASSQTDGDQETQYL. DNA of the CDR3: TGCGCCAGCAGCCAAACGGACGGGGACCAAGAGACCCAGTACTTA.

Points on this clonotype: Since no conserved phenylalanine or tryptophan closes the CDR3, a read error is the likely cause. CDR3 amino acids: CASSFRQGANQPQHI. The DNA of the CDR3 is TGTGCCAGCAGTTTTCGACAGGGGGCTAATCAGCCTCAGCATATT. The rearrangement uses TRBV6-6 and TRBJ1-5; 10 bases fit TRBD1. CDR1 is MNHNY, CDR2 SVGAGI, per germline (reference sequence). The CDR3 spans 15 residues.

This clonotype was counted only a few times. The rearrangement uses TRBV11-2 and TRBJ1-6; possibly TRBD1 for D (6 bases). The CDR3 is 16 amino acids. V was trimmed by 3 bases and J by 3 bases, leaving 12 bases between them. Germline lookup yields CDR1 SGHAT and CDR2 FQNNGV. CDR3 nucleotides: TGTGCCAGCAGCTTCTCGGGACACAACTATAATTCACCCCTCCACTTT. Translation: CASSFSGHNYNSPLHF.

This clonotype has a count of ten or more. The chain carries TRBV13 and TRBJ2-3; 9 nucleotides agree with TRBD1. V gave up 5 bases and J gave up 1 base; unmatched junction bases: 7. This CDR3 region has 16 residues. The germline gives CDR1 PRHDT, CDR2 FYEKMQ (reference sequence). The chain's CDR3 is CASSRTGAVGTDTQYF. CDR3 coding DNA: TGTGCCAGCAGCAGGACAGGGGCCGTGGGCACAGATACGCAGTATTTT.

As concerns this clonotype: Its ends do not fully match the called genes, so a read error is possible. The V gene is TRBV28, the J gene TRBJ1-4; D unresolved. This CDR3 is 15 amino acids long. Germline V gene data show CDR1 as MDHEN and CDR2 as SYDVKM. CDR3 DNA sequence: TGTGCCGGCAGTTTTAGGACCGCAACTAATGAAAAACTGTTTTTT. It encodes CAGSFRTATNEKLFF. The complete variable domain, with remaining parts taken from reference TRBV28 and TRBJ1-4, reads DVKVTQSSRYLVKRTGEKVFLECVQDMDHENMFWYRQDPGLGLRLIYFSYDVKMKEKGDIPEGYSVSREKKERFSLILESASTNQTSMYLCAGSFRTATNEKLFFGSGTQLSVL.

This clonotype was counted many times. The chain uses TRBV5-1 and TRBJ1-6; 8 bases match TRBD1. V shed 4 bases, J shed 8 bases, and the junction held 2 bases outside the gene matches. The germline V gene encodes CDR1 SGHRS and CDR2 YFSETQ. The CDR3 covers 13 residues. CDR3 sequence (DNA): TGCGCCAGCAGCCAGACAGGGGATTCACCCCTCCACTTT. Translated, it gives CASSQTGDSPLHF.

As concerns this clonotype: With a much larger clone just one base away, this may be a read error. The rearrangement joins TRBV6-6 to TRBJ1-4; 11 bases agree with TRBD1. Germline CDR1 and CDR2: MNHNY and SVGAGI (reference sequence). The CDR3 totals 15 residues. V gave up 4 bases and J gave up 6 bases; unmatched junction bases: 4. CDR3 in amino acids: CASSFPGQGDEKLFF. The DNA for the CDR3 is TGTGCCAGCAGTTTCCCGGGACAGGGGGATGAAAAACTGTTTTTT.

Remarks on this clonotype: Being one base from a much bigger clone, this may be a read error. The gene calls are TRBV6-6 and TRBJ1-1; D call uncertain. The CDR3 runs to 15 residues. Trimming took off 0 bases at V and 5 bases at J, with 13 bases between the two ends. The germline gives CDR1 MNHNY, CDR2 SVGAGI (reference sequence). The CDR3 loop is CASSYSRQQGTEAFF. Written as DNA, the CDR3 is TGTGCCAGCAGTTACTCGAGGCAGCAAGGGACTGAAGCTTTCTTT.

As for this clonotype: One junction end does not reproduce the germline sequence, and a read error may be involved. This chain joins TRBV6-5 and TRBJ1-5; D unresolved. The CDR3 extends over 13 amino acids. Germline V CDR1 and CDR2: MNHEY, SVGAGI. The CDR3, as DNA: TGTGCCAGCAGAGAGGGCGATAATCAGCCCCGGCATTTT. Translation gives CASREGDNQPRHF.

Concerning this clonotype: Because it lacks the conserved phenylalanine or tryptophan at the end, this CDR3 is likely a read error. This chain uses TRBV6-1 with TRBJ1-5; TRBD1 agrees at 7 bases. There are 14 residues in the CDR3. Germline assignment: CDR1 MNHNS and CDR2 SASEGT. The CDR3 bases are TGTTCCAGCAATAGACAGGGCCCTAATCAGGCCCAGCATTCT. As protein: CSSNRQGPNQAQHS.